The rows below give T cell receptor beta chains drawn from one sample of a study of T cells in Graves' hyperthyroidism and ophthalmopathy. TCRdb called the multiplex PCR reads again in MiXCR, with one record for every CDR3 protein. Here the sample spans hundreds of thousands of distinct CDR3 sequences, 15% to 20% being singletons. Sequenced: blood. All receptors come from a woman aged 25 to 39 with Graves' hyperthyroidism. The CDR3 runs from the conserved cysteine through the conserved F or W. D genes are given only for firm matches. Size values are once, few and many counts, or a class for expanded clones, and some rows have none.

J gene	clone size	D gene	V gene	CDR3 protein	CDR3 DNA
TRBJ2-5	few	.	TRBV20-1	CSARPLRGQETQYF	TGCAGTGCCCGGCCTCTGAGGGGCCAAGAGACCCAGTACTTC
TRBJ2-1	many	TRBD2	TRBV7-2	CASSSPLRQAGEYNEQFF	TGTGCCAGCAGCTCCCCCCTGCGTCAAGCGGGAGAGTACAATGAGCAGTTCTTC
TRBJ1-5	many	.	TRBV20-1	CSARDAYSNQPQHF	TGCAGTGCTAGAGATGCATATAGCAATCAGCCCCAGCATTTT
TRBJ2-7	.	.	TRBV7-2	CASSSKGEQYF	TGTGCCAGCAGCTCCAAGGGGGAGCAGTACTTC
TRBJ2-1	.	TRBD1	TRBV20-1	CSASRRDRGNEQFF	TGCAGTGCTAGTCGCCGGGACAGGGGGAATGAGCAGTTCTTC
TRBJ2-1	many	TRBD2	TRBV20-1	CSARDRYRGRRTSDYNEQFF	TGCAGTGCTAGAGATCGTTACAGGGGCCGTCGGACTAGCGATTACAATGAGCAGTTCTTC
TRBJ1-5	.	.	TRBV28	CANTKRGGLNQPQHF	TGTGCCAACACCAAAAGGGGCGGACTCAATCAGCCCCAGCATTTT
TRBJ2-2	.	.	TRBV19	CATSRTGARAGELFF	TGTGCCACCAGTAGGACGGGGGCAAGGGCCGGGGAGCTGTTTTTT
TRBJ2-3	many	.	TRBV5-5	CASSWDYSTDTQYF	TGTGCCAGCAGCTGGGATTACAGCACAGATACGCAGTATTTT
TRBJ2-7	.	.	TRBV27	CASSSWDEQYF	TGTGCCAGCAGTTCTTGGGACGAGCAGTACTTC
TRBJ1-1	many	.	TRBV28	CASRSVTEAFF	TGTGCCAGCCGGAGTGTAACTGAAGCTTTCTTT
TRBJ1-4	few	.	TRBV6-1	CASSRAGFGPNEKLFF	TGTGCCAGCAGTAGGGCAGGGTTTGGACCTAATGAAAAACTGTTTTTT
TRBJ2-5	many	.	TRBV20-1	CSADQQRAIETQYF	TGCAGTGCCGACCAGCAGCGGGCTATAGAGACCCAGTACTTC
TRBJ2-3	many	.	TRBV28	CASGVGDTQYF	TGTGCCAGCGGGGTCGGGGATACGCAGTATTTT
TRBJ1-1	many	.	TRBV10-3	CAISESAGAQTEAFF	TGTGCCATCAGTGAGTCAGCGGGGGCGCAAACTGAAGCTTTCTTT
TRBJ2-1	many	.	TRBV27	CASSLFGEQFF	TGTGCCAGCAGTTTATTTGGTGAGCAGTTCTTC
TRBJ1-6	many	.	TRBV18	CASSPVDSSNSPLHF	TGTGCCAGCTCACCGGTGGACAGCTCAAATTCACCCCTCCACTTT
TRBJ2-7	many	.	TRBV12-3/TRBV12-4	CASSGTYEQYF	TGTGCCAGCAGCGGGACCTACGAGCAGTACTTC
TRBJ1-2	many	.	TRBV28	CASSLVTAYGYTF	TGTGCCAGCAGTTTAGTGACAGCCTATGGCTACACCTTC
TRBJ2-2	many	TRBD1	TRBV24-1	CATSDLELGQGRKLFF	TGTGCCACCAGTGATTTAGAGTTGGGACAGGGACGGAAGCTGTTTTTT
TRBJ2-1	.	.	TRBV20-1	CSARDLRTEYNEQFF	TGCAGTGCTAGAGATCTCAGGACGGAGTACAATGAGCAGTTCTTC
TRBJ2-2	many	TRBD1	TRBV28	CASTRQGSTGELFF	TGTGCCAGCACAAGACAGGGGAGCACCGGGGAGCTGTTTTTT
TRBJ2-7	many	.	TRBV13	CASSQRSGGSSSYEQYF	TGTGCCAGCAGCCAACGGTCTGGGGGCTCCAGCTCCTACGAGCAGTACTTC
TRBJ2-1	many	.	TRBV3-1	CASSQEAFTYNEQFF	TGTGCCAGCAGCCAAGAAGCGTTTACCTACAATGAGCAGTTCTTC
TRBJ1-2	once	TRBD1	TRBV5-1	CASRTGTGGVYGYTF	TGCGCCAGCAGAACCGGGACAGGGGGCGTCTATGGCTACACCTTC
TRBJ1-5	few	TRBD1	TRBV5-1	CASSYGTANQPQHF	TGCGCCAGCAGCTATGGGACAGCTAATCAGCCCCAGCATTTT
TRBJ2-3	few	.	TRBV6-1	CASTRTVLGPRGDTQYF	TGTGCCAGCACCCGGACAGTCCTAGGCCCAAGAGGGGATACGCAGTATTTT
TRBJ2-1	many	TRBD2	TRBV28	CASSSWSSGRTSYNEQFF	TGTGCCAGCAGTAGTTGGTCGAGCGGGAGGACCTCCTACAATGAGCAGTTCTTC
TRBJ2-6	.	TRBD1	TRBV11-2	CASSSPRTGGSGANVLTF	TGTGCCAGCAGCTCACCTCGGACAGGGGGCTCTGGGGCCAACGTCCTGACTTTC
TRBJ2-6	few	.	TRBV6-5	CASSSEKSSGANVLTF	TGTGCCAGCAGCTCCGAAAAGAGCTCTGGGGCCAACGTCCTGACTTTC
TRBJ2-1	few	.	TRBV7-2	CASSPHGASSSYNEQFF	TGTGCCAGCAGCCCTCACGGGGCCTCGAGCTCCTACAATGAGCAGTTCTTC
TRBJ2-3	few	TRBD2	TRBV4-2	CASSQAGGAYDTQYF	TGTGCCAGCAGCCAAGCGGGAGGAGCGTACGATACGCAGTATTTT
TRBJ2-1	few	.	TRBV11-3	CASSSHIRGSYNEQFF	TGTGCCAGCAGTTCTCATATCAGGGGCTCCTACAATGAGCAGTTCTTC
TRBJ2-3	many	TRBD2	TRBV6-1	CASRTGTSGADTQYF	TGTGCCAGCAGGACCGGGACTAGTGGGGCAGATACGCAGTATTTT
TRBJ2-3	many	TRBD2	TRBV28	CASTEGGPIDTQYF	TGTGCCAGCACCGAGGGAGGGCCGATAGATACGCAGTATTTT
TRBJ2-7	many	TRBD2	TRBV28	CASRVAGVMNEQYF	TGTGCCAGCAGGGTAGCGGGAGTCATGAACGAGCAGTACTTC
TRBJ2-7	.	TRBD2	TRBV3-1	CASSPGTSGRKYEQYF	TGTGCCAGCAGCCCTGGGACTAGCGGGAGAAAGTACGAGCAGTACTTC